The present TCR beta chain was sequenced within a study of molecular identifiers for immune sequencing clone quantification. Trimming removed 1 base from V and 8 bases from J, with 14 bases in between. Germline V lookup: CDR1 PRHDT, CDR2 FYEKMQ (reference sequence). This CDR3 has 14 amino acids. One entry per CDR3 protein, called by TCRdb with MiXCR from the PCR reads. The sample holds under 600,000 distinct CDR3 sequences, about 22% seen once. Points on this clonotype: This could be a read error, since a much larger clone is one nucleotide away. Because it lacks the conserved phenylalanine or tryptophan at the end, this CDR3 is likely a read error.

The sequence was collected from a human donor in good health. Some libraries in this study had Jurkat cell RNA spiked in. J is TRBJ1-2 and V is TRBV13; the D is unclear. Sequenced material: naive CD8+ T cells from blood, with Jurkat cell RNA spiked in. Subset meaning: FACS-sorted CD8+CD4-CCR7+CD45RA+ naive T cells. The CDR3 nucleotides read TGTGCCAGCAGCTTAGCTGGGCCGCCTAGAGGCTACACCCTC. Amino acids: CASSLAGPPRGYTL.